This passage covers 9 T cell receptor beta chains from one sample sequenced in a study of T cell responses to AZD1222 COVID-19 vaccine. Method: immunoSEQ multiplex PCR; TCRdb's copy keeps in-frame clones and lacks some. Counted here are about 160,000 clones, approximately 90% occurring once; the ten biggest clones make up under 2.5%. Sequenced material: peripheral blood, taken on day 0 of AZD1222 vaccination. All receptors come from an adult in good health.

The CDR3 DNA reads as TGCGCCAGCGGCAGGGAAATTGGAAAGGACTATGGCTACACCTTC. Its protein product is CASGREIGKDYGYTF. The gene calls are TRBV4-1 and TRBJ1-2; a weak D match, TRBD1 (5 bases). The CDR3 extends over 15 amino acids. Looked up from germline, CDR1 is MGHRA and CDR2 is YSYEKL. The V end was cut by 8 bases, the J end by 3 bases, with 19 bases between.

The chain couples TRBV19 to TRBJ2-7, with TRBD1 identical over 9 bases. CDR3 length: 15 amino acids. V shed 4 bases and J 0 bases; nucleotides not matched to a gene: 4. Germline assignment: CDR1 LNHDA and CDR2 SQIVND (reference sequence). The DNA of the CDR3 is TGTGCCAGTAGTACCGGGACAGGGCGCTCCTACGAGCAGTACTTC. This codes for CASSTGTGRSYEQYF.

The chain couples TRBV27 to TRBJ2-7, with 9 bases matching TRBD2. This CDR3 has 14 amino acids. J gave up 3 bases and V 6 bases, and 6 bases lay outside the gene matches. CDR1 and CDR2 from the germline V gene are MNHEY and SMNVEV (reference sequence). The CDR3 DNA is TGTGCCAGCAGCCTGACTAGCGGATACTACGAGCAGTACTTC. It codes for CASSLTSGYYEQYF.

V and J are TRBV11-2 and TRBJ1-6; no clear D. The germline V gene encodes CDR1 SGHAT and CDR2 FQNNGV. The CDR3 loop spans 13 amino acids. Between the trimmed V and J ends, which lost 0 bases and 7 bases, there was a span of 4 bases. The CDR3, as DNA: TGTGCCAGCAGCTTAGAGGGCAATTCACCCCTCCACTTT. Translation: CASSLEGNSPLHF.

This rearrangement joins TRBV2 to TRBJ1-2, with 7 bases that match TRBD1. Unmatched junction bases numbered 3, after V lost 6 bases and J lost 2 bases. The CDR3 totals 13 residues. Germline CDR1 and CDR2: SNHLY and FYNNEI. The CDR3 region is CASRNRGNYGYTF. The CDR3 DNA is TGTGCCAGCAGGAACAGGGGCAACTATGGCTACACCTTC.

This chain uses TRBV15 with TRBJ2-3; 9 bases are shared with TRBD2. The CDR3 contains 19 residues. Per germline, CDR1 LNHNV and CDR2 YYDKDF (reference sequence). The V and J ends lost 1 base and 2 bases, in that order; junction bases with no gene match: 13. The DNA of the CDR3 is TGTGCCACCAGCAGAGTCGGGGAGTTGAGCGGGAGGACCACAGATACGCAGTATTTT. It encodes CATSRVGELSGRTTDTQYF.

This sequence joins TRBV6-5 and TRBJ1-1; 8 nucleotides line up with TRBD1. V shed 10 bases, J shed 1 base, and the junction held 5 bases outside the gene matches. From germline, CDR1 is MNHEY and CDR2 SVGAGI. The CDR3 loop spans 13 amino acids. The CDR3 sequence is CAIEDRANTEAFF. CDR3 sequence (DNA): TGTGCCATCGAGGACAGGGCGAACACTGAAGCTTTCTTT.

The gene calls are TRBV4-2 and TRBJ2-3; 8 bases agree with TRBD2. Trimming at V came to 0 bases and at J to 3 bases, leaving 5 bases not matched to a gene. In germline, CDR1 is LGHNA, CDR2 YNFKEQ. This CDR3 has 16 residues. The CDR3 here is CASSQDRRGVTDTQYF. The CDR3 DNA is TGTGCCAGCAGCCAAGATCGGCGGGGGGTGACAGATACGCAGTATTTT.

This chain uses TRBV6-2 or TRBV6-3 with TRBJ2-2, with 13 bases that match TRBD2. This CDR3 is 15 amino acids long. V lost 5 bases to trimming and J lost 3 bases; unmatched junction nucleotides: 0. Germline CDR1 and CDR2: MNHEY and SVGEGT. The CDR3 here is CASSGTSGDTGELFF. The DNA of the CDR3 is TGTGCCAGCAGTGGGACTAGCGGGGACACCGGGGAGCTGTTTTTT.